A selection of T cell receptor beta chains follows, all from one sample in a study of cytotoxic CD8 clonotypes in ibrutinib-treated CLL. Produced via immunoSEQ multiplex PCR; TCRdb's table is partial and in-frame only. The profile shows around 250,000 clones, 60% to 75% of them singletons. This material consisted of PBMCs, taken after 24 months of ibrutinib treatment. These receptors all stem from a human donor with chronic lymphocytic leukemia. CDR3s include the opening cysteine and the closing phenylalanine or tryptophan. A D gene is named only where the DNA matches it firmly. Clone size is given for some rows only: seen once, a few or many times, or a class if the clone is expanded.

>-|TRBJ2-3|TRBV5-1|12|-
CASSLPSDTQYF
TGCGCCAGCAGCTTGCCTTCAGATACGCAGTATTTT
>TRBD1|TRBJ2-7|TRBV6-5|15|-
CASRRDRGWSYEQYF
TGTGCCAGCAGAAGGGACAGGGGTTGGTCCTACGAGCAGTACTTC
>TRBD1|TRBJ1-3|TRBV6-6|16|-
CASSLTGTDSGNTIYF
TGTGCCAGCAGTCTCACCGGGACAGACTCTGGAAACACCATATATTTT
>TRBD1|TRBJ1-5|TRBV18|15|-
CASSLGQGRNQPQHF
TGTGCCAGCTCTCTAGGACAGGGGAGGAATCAGCCCCAGCATTTT
>TRBD1|TRBJ1-2|TRBV6-5|16|-
CASSYLGLQGAGGYTF
TGTGCCAGCAGTTACCTGGGATTACAGGGGGCAGGTGGCTACACCTTC
>-|TRBJ2-2|TRBV5-1|14|-
CATKRDTATGELFF
TGCGCCACCAAAAGAGACACCGCCACCGGGGAGCTGTTTTTT
>-|TRBJ1-2|TRBV4-1|14|-
CASSQDGMNYGYTF
TGCGCCAGCAGCCAAGATGGAATGAACTATGGCTACACCTTC
>-|TRBJ1-5|TRBV14|16|-
CASSPYRAWSNQPQHF
TGTGCCAGCAGCCCATACAGGGCTTGGAGCAATCAGCCCCAGCATTTT
>-|TRBJ1-3|TRBV28|17|few
CASSLPTEIPSGNTIYF
TGTGCCAGCAGTTTGCCGACAGAAATACCCTCTGGAAACACCATATATTTT
>-|TRBJ2-7|TRBV28|15|-
CASSLYRGSSYEQYF
TGTGCCAGCAGTTTATACCGCGGTAGCTCCTACGAGCAGTACTTC
>-|TRBJ2-7|TRBV5-1|14|-
CASRRVAESYEQYF
TGCGCCAGCAGAAGGGTAGCCGAGAGCTACGAGCAGTACTTC
>-|TRBJ2-4|TRBV28|17|-
CASNINRGRRAKNIQYF
TGTGCCAGCAACATCAATAGGGGACGAAGGGCCAAAAACATTCAGTACTTC
>-|TRBJ2-7|TRBV2|14|-
CASSEVDSSYEQYF
TGTGCCAGCAGTGAAGTCGACAGTTCCTACGAGCAGTACTTC
>TRBD2|TRBJ2-3|TRBV11-3|15|-
CASSLREGLGDTQYF
TGTGCCAGCAGTCTGAGGGAGGGCCTGGGAGATACGCAGTATTTT
>TRBD1|TRBJ1-2|TRBV2|13|-
CARRVRDSYGYTF
TGTGCCAGGCGAGTGCGGGACAGCTATGGCTACACCTTC
>-|TRBJ1-5|TRBV27|15|-
CASSFKGDSNQPQHF
TGTGCCAGCAGTTTTAAAGGGGATAGCAATCAGCCCCAGCATTTT
>-|TRBJ2-5|TRBV21-1|14|-
CASPRRREIETQYF
TGTGCCAGCCCTCGACGGCGGGAGATTGAGACCCAGTACTTC
>-|TRBJ2-2|TRBV6-5|13|-
CASSYYNGGELFF
TGTGCCAGCAGTTACTACAATGGCGGGGAGCTGTTTTTT
>TRBD1|TRBJ2-5|TRBV5-1|12|-
CASSLGWQGAYF
TGCGCCAGCAGCTTGGGTTGGCAGGGGGCATACTTC
>TRBD2|TRBJ2-1|TRBV9|15|-
CASSVSSGRYNEQFF
TGTGCCAGCAGCGTATCTAGCGGGAGGTACAATGAGCAGTTCTTC
>-|TRBJ2-7|TRBV28|13|-
CASSSPGLPEQYF
TGTGCCAGCAGCTCCCCCGGACTTCCCGAGCAGTACTTC
>-|TRBJ1-3|TRBV19|14|-
CASSQAGSGNTIYF
TGTGCCAGTAGTCAGGCCGGCTCTGGAAACACCATATATTTT
>-|TRBJ2-7|TRBV4-3|15|-
CASRKDVGLTYEQYF
TGCGCCAGCAGGAAGGACGTAGGCTTGACCTACGAGCAGTACTTC
>TRBD1|TRBJ2-1|TRBV5-1|15|-
CASSLGPGQHNEQFF
TGCGCCAGCAGCTTGGGCCCGGGACAGCACAATGAGCAGTTCTTC
>-|TRBJ2-7|TRBV5-1|11|-
CASKEGYEQYF
TGCGCCAGCAAAGAGGGGTACGAGCAGTACTTC
>TRBD2|TRBJ2-1|TRBV14|14|-
CASSPRGLADKQFF
TGTGCCAGCAGCCCACGAGGACTAGCGGACAAGCAGTTCTTC
>-|TRBJ2-7|TRBV7-2|14|-
CASRIRADGAEQYF
TGTGCCAGCAGGATTAGGGCCGACGGTGCCGAGCAGTACTTC
>-|TRBJ2-1|TRBV6-5|16|-
CASSYGQRSSYNEQFF
TGTGCCAGCAGTTACGGGCAGAGGAGCTCCTACAATGAGCAGTTCTTC
>-|TRBJ2-7|TRBV6-5|13|-
CASSPSASYEQYF
TGTGCCAGCAGTCCTTCCGCCTCCTACGAGCAGTACTTC
>TRBD1|TRBJ1-2|TRBV9|15|-
CASRDAGQGNYGYTF
TGTGCCAGCAGGGACGCGGGACAGGGAAACTATGGCTACACCTTC
>-|TRBJ2-3|TRBV7-2|14|once
CASSFLLSTDTQYF
TGTGCCAGCAGCTTTTTACTTAGCACAGATACGCAGTATTTT
>-|TRBJ2-3|TRBV6-5|12|-
CATSREPDTQYF
TGTGCCACCTCTCGAGAACCAGATACGCAGTATTTT
>TRBD2|TRBJ2-1|TRBV5-4|14|-
CASSSTGTNNEQFF
TGTGCCAGCAGCTCGACCGGGACTAACAATGAGCAGTTCTTC
>-|TRBJ1-5|TRBV5-1|15|-
CASSLGGAPSQPQHF
TGCGCCAGCAGCTTGGGAGGGGCTCCTTCTCAGCCCCAGCATTTT
>TRBD1|TRBJ2-7|TRBV5-8|16|once
CASSLVVGQPLYEQYF
TGTGCCAGCAGCTTAGTAGTGGGACAGCCTCTTTACGAGCAGTACTTC
>-|TRBJ2-7|TRBV9|14|-
CASSVNKASWEQYF
TGTGCCAGCAGCGTAAACAAGGCTAGTTGGGAGCAGTACTTC
>TRBD2|TRBJ2-7|TRBV27|16|-
CASSPFTSAVEYEQYF
TGTGCCAGCAGCCCGTTCACTAGCGCCGTCGAGTACGAGCAGTACTTC
>TRBD2|TRBJ2-3|TRBV7-3|15|-
CASSFGLAGPDTQYF
TGTGCCAGCAGCTTTGGACTAGCGGGTCCGGATACGCAGTATTTT
>-|TRBJ1-5|TRBV27|13|-
CASSLGGGQPQHF
TGTGCCAGCAGTCTAGGTGGGGGTCAGCCCCAGCATTTT
>TRBD1|TRBJ2-5|TRBV5-1|15|-
CASSLTGTGEETQYF
TGCGCCAGCAGCTTGACCGGGACAGGGGAAGAGACCCAGTACTTC
>TRBD1|TRBJ2-3|TRBV27|14|-
CASYRQGRTDTQYF
TGTGCCAGTTACCGACAGGGGCGCACAGATACGCAGTATTTT
>-|TRBJ2-7|TRBV28|15|few
CASSFGALGSYEQYF
TGTGCCAGCAGTTTTGGGGCCCTCGGATCCTACGAGCAGTACTTC
>TRBD1|TRBJ2-7|TRBV2|14|-
CASNTQGACYEQYF
TGTGCCAGTAATACCCAGGGGGCATGCTACGAGCAGTACTTC
>-|TRBJ1-4|TRBV27|13|-
CASSLRLREKLFF
TGTGCCAGCAGTTTAAGGTTACGGGAAAAACTGTTTTTT
>-|TRBJ2-1|TRBV19|13|-
CASSISETGEQFF
TGTGCCAGTAGTATCTCGGAGACAGGTGAGCAGTTCTTC
>-|TRBJ2-7|TRBV23-1|11|-
CASSQGYEQYF
TGCGCCAGCAGTCAGGGATATGAGCAGTACTTC
>-|TRBJ2-7|TRBV27|13|-
CASSLGGSYEQYF
TGTGCCAGCAGTCTGGGCGGTTCCTACGAGCAGTACTTC
>-|TRBJ2-7|TRBV5-1|18|-
CASSPDTILAYYSYEQYF
TGCGCCAGCAGCCCAGACACTATTCTAGCGTACTACTCCTACGAGCAGTACTTC
>-|TRBJ1-5|TRBV28|13|-
CAARGTSDQPQHF
TGTGCAGCGCGGGGGACATCGGATCAGCCCCAGCATTTT
>TRBD1|TRBJ2-3|TRBV5-4|16|-
CASSPGPGGAMLTQYF
TGTGCCAGCAGCCCCGGGCCAGGGGGCGCGATGCTAACGCAGTATTTT